These 26 T cell receptor beta chains originate from one sample sequenced in a study of T cells in Graves' hyperthyroidism and ophthalmopathy. The TCR beta CDR3 regions underwent amplification using RNA transcripts as the source. HTBI primers were employed in a first-round RT-PCR of the TCR CDR3. Via MiXCR, TCRdb re-called the multiplex PCR reads, giving one row per CDR3 protein. The table records 300,000 to 450,000 distinct CDR3 sequences, about 15% of them present only once. Material for sequencing was blood. These receptors all stem from a woman aged 18-29 years with Graves' hyperthyroidism that later progressed to Graves' ophthalmopathy.

Comment on this clonotype: This clone may be a read error of a much larger clone one base away. This chain uses TRBV6-2 or TRBV6-3 with TRBJ1-5; the D is unclear. Germline V gene lookup returns CDR1 MNHEY and CDR2 SVGEGT. This CDR3 is 15 amino acids long. The CDR3 sequence is CASSYSGGLGQPQRF. The DNA for the CDR3 is TGTGCCAGCAGTTACTCGGGAGGATTGGGTCAGCCCCAGCGTTTT.

This clonotype was counted many times. This sequence joins TRBV30 and TRBJ2-7, with 8 positions matching TRBD1. Trimming at V came to 2 bases and at J to 7 bases, leaving 7 bases not matched to a gene. The CDR3 is 13 amino acids. CDR1 GTSNPN and CDR2 SVGIG come from the germline V gene (reference sequence). The CDR3 protein is CAWSSGGAEEQYF. CDR3 bases: TGTGCCTGGAGTTCAGGGGGCGCGGAAGAGCAGTACTTC.

This clonotype was seen many times. In DNA, the CDR3 is TGTGCCAGCAGCTTAGTTGTCTCATCATTGAACACTGAAGCTTTCTTT. Its protein is CASSLVVSSLNTEAFF. V gene TRBV11-2 combines with J gene TRBJ1-1; D unresolved. This CDR3 is built from 16 residues. Germline CDR1 SGHAT, CDR2 FQNNGV. V was shortened by 1 base and J by 0 bases, with 12 bases between the two germline ends.

Many counts were recorded for this clonotype. This CDR3 is CASSHTQPYEQYF. The CDR3 nucleotides are TGTGCCAGCAGCCACACTCAGCCCTACGAGCAGTACTTC. V usage is TRBV3-1 and J usage is TRBJ2-7; D is unresolved. Germline-derived CDR1 and CDR2 are LGHDT and YNNKEL (reference sequence). This CDR3 has 13 amino acids. V lost 3 bases, J lost 2 bases, and 8 bases lay in between.

This chain uses TRBV5-1 with TRBJ2-7; maybe TRBD1 (5 bases). The V end was cut by 4 bases, the J end by 4 bases, with 15 bases between. From germline, CDR1 is SGHRS and CDR2 YFSETQ. The CDR3 loop spans 14 amino acids. CDR3 in DNA: TGCGCCAGCAGCCAGGACAAGGGGCCGTACGAGCAGTACTTC. It encodes CASSQDKGPYEQYF.

CDR3 sequence reads: CASSTPGLPGGPQHF. The CDR3 nucleotides are TGTGCCAGCAGTACGCCGGGCCTCCCAGGAGGGCCCCAGCATTTT. The chain links TRBV28 to TRBJ1-5; no firm D call. The V gene's germline CDR1 is MDHEN and CDR2 SYDVKM. Trimming cost V 5 bases and J 9 bases, with 20 bases left between them. CDR3 length: 15 residues.

This clonotype was seen at least ten times. The CDR3 DNA sequence: TGTGCCAGCAGTTCCGATAGCGGGAGGTGGAAAGAGACCCAGTACTTC. Amino acid sequence: CASSSDSGRWKETQYF. The chain employs TRBV27 and TRBJ2-5; 10 bases fit TRBD2. Germline V gene data show CDR1 as MNHEY and CDR2 as SMNVEV (reference sequence). The trim removed 4 bases at V and 3 bases at J, leaving 8 bases unmatched. The CDR3 contains 16 residues.

This clonotype appeared many times. V and J are TRBV3-1 and TRBJ1-2, with 9 bases identical to TRBD1. J gave up 2 bases and V 2 bases, and 3 bases lay outside the gene matches. Germline V gene lookup returns CDR1 LGHDT and CDR2 YNNKEL (reference sequence). The CDR3 consists of 15 residues. CDR3 residues: CASSQPGQGNYGYTF. CDR3 coding DNA: TGTGCCAGCAGCCAACCCGGACAGGGGAACTATGGCTACACCTTC.

This clonotype was counted only a few times. V gene TRBV5-1 combines with J gene TRBJ2-2, with D unresolved. Trimming removed 5 bases at V and 1 base at J, with 3 bases between. The CDR3 consists of 12 residues. Germline loops: CDR1 SGHRS, CDR2 YFSETQ. The CDR3 sequence: CASSMNTGELFF. CDR3 DNA: TGCGCCAGCAGTATGAACACCGGGGAGCTGTTTTTT.

About this clonotype itself: It may be a read error: a sequence one base away is much more abundant. The chain recombines TRBV28 with TRBJ1-3; D may be TRBD1 (5 bases). Germline V gene sequence: CDR1 MDHEN, CDR2 SYDVKM. The CDR3 runs 16 residues. The chain's CDR3 is CASSSGGTLSGDTIYF. The CDR3 bases are TGTGCCAGCAGTTCGGGGGGAACCTTGTCTGGAGACACCATATATTTT.

The chain is built from TRBV27 and TRBJ2-1; perhaps D is TRBD1 or TRBD2 (5 bases each). This CDR3 region has 15 residues. Trimming stripped 1 base from V and 5 bases from J, with 12 bases between. Germline CDR1 MNHEY, CDR2 SMNVEV (reference sequence). In DNA, the CDR3 is TGTGCCAGCAGTTTATGGCTGGGGGTGGACAATGAGCAGTTCTTC. It yields the protein CASSLWLGVDNEQFF.

This clonotype was picked up many times. This chain links TRBV2 with TRBJ1-1; TRBD1 is a possible D gene (6 bases). V shed 6 bases and J shed 6 bases, with 14 bases lying between them. From germline, CDR1 is SNHLY and CDR2 FYNNEI. The CDR3 spans 13 residues. CDR3 in amino acids: CASRTDRGAEAFF. CDR3 in DNA: TGTGCCAGCAGGACGGACAGAGGCGCTGAAGCTTTCTTT. Full variable domain (rest looked up from reference TRBV2 and TRBJ1-1): EPEVTQTPSHQVTQMGQEVILRCVPISNHLYFYWYRQILGQKVEFLVSFYNNEISEKSEIFDDQFSVERPDGSNFTLKIRSTKLEDSAMYFCASRTDRGAEAFFGQGTRLTVV.

This clonotype was counted ten times or more. The chain carries TRBV12-3 or TRBV12-4 and TRBJ2-7; 16 bases line up with TRBD2. V lost 6 bases, J lost 2 bases, and 13 bases stayed unmatched. This CDR3 comprises 19 residues. CDR3 loop: CASSYYTGTSGRVAYEQYF. CDR3 nucleotide sequence: TGTGCCAGCAGCTACTACACCGGGACTAGCGGGAGGGTAGCCTACGAGCAGTACTTC.

This clonotype was detected ten times or more. The chain is built from TRBV29-1 and TRBJ2-5; 8 bases are shared with TRBD1. J gave up 5 bases and V 4 bases, and 6 bases lay outside the gene matches. CDR3 size: 13 residues. The germline V gene has CDR1 SQVTM and CDR2 ANQGSEA. The DNA of the CDR3 is TGCAGCGTTGGACAGGGGTTGACGGAGACCCAGTACTTC. Translating gives CSVGQGLTETQYF.

The J gene is TRBJ1-6, the V gene TRBV4-1, with D tentatively TRBD1 (5 bases). CDR1 and CDR2 (germline): MGHRA, YSYEKL. This CDR3 contains 17 residues. V lost 1 base to trimming and J lost 2 bases, with 12 bases between them. This CDR3 is CASSQGGQGPYNSPLHF. The CDR3 region has the DNA TGCGCCAGCAGCCAAGGAGGGCAGGGCCCCTATAATTCACCCCTCCACTTT.

There are many counts of this clonotype. The V call is TRBV5-1, the J call TRBJ2-5; 9 bases line up with TRBD2. CDR1 SGHRS and CDR2 YFSETQ come from the germline V gene. The junction had 11 bases not matched to a gene; V was cut back by 4 bases and J by 4 bases. This CDR3 region has 16 residues. CDR3 nucleotide sequence: TGCGCCAGCAGCACAGGTCTAGCGGGAAGCTCAGAGACCCAGTACTTC. Translating gives CASSTGLAGSSETQYF.

The chain employs TRBV18 and TRBJ1-1, with D uncertain. The CDR3 is 15 residues long. Per germline, CDR1 KGHSH and CDR2 LQKENI. Trimming removed 2 bases at V and 0 bases at J, with 10 bases between. DNA for the CDR3: TGTGCCAGCTCACCAGACGTCCCCTTGAACACTGAAGCTTTCTTT. Amino acid sequence: CASSPDVPLNTEAFF.

This clonotype was found a few times. CDR3 DNA sequence: TGTGCCAGTAGTATCGTCGGGGGGCTGGCCGGGGAGCTGTTTTTT. This encodes CASSIVGGLAGELFF. The chain recombines TRBV19 with TRBJ2-2; a possible D gene is TRBD2 (7 bases). The CDR3 consists of 15 residues. Trimming stripped 3 bases from V and 6 bases from J, with 14 bases between. The germline V gene encodes CDR1 LNHDA and CDR2 SQIVND (reference sequence).

In this sample, this clonotype turned up many times. J is TRBJ2-7 and V is TRBV30; 11 bases are a match to TRBD2. Germline V gene sequence: CDR1 GTSNPN, CDR2 SVGIG (reference sequence). After removal of 4 bases from V and 9 bases from J, the junction contained 14 bases not matched to a gene. The CDR3 sequence is 15 residues long. This chain's CDR3 is CAWTQGTSGFWSQYF. The CDR3 coding sequence is TGTGCCTGGACCCAAGGGACTAGCGGTTTCTGGTCGCAGTACTTC.

This clonotype was picked up many times. The chain recombines TRBV7-2 with TRBJ1-2; perhaps TRBD1 as D (6 bases). V gave up 5 bases and J gave up 5 bases, with 15 bases separating them. The CDR3 has 14 residues. Germline CDR1 reads SGHTA; CDR2 reads FQGNSA. The CDR3 DNA follows: TGTGCCAGCAGCCACCCGTCAGGGGTATATGGCTACACCTTC. It codes for CASSHPSGVYGYTF.

This clonotype was observed a few times. The V gene is TRBV6-1, the J gene TRBJ2-3; D perhaps matches TRBD1 (6 bases). Looked up from germline, CDR1 is MNHNS and CDR2 is SASEGT. Deletions cut 6 bases from V and 1 base from J, with 17 bases between. The CDR3 length is 16 residues. DNA of the CDR3: TGTGCCAGCAGGATTCCCTACAGGGCCGGCACAGATACGCAGTATTTT. It translates to CASRIPYRAGTDTQYF.

This clonotype appeared many times. The chain has TRBV27 and TRBJ1-2; 10 bases match TRBD1. Per germline, CDR1 MNHEY and CDR2 SMNVEV (reference sequence). V shed 3 bases, J shed 3 bases, and the junction held 4 bases outside the gene matches. The CDR3 extends over 15 amino acids. CDR3 sequence reads: CASSFSGTGDYGYTF. The CDR3 DNA reads TGTGCCAGCAGTTTCTCCGGGACAGGGGACTATGGCTACACCTTC.

This clonotype was picked up many times. The chain uses TRBV18 and TRBJ2-3, with D perhaps TRBD1 (5 bases). V was shortened by 1 base and J by 3 bases, with 11 bases between the two germline ends. CDR3 size: 15 residues. The germline CDR1 and CDR2 sequences are KGHSH and LQKENI. DNA for the CDR3: TGTGCCAGCTCACCACTTGAAGGGGAAACAGATACGCAGTATTTT. The encoded protein is CASSPLEGETDTQYF. Full variable domain (outside the CDR3, taken from reference TRBV18 and TRBJ2-3): NAGVMQNPRHLVRRRGQEARLRCSPMKGHSHVYWYRQLPEEGLKFMVYLQKENIIDESGMPKERFSAEFPKEGPSILRIQQVVRGDSAAYFCASSPLEGETDTQYFGPGTRLTVL.

This clonotype was recorded many times. V gene TRBV7-9 combines with J gene TRBJ2-5; TRBD2 might be the D (5 bases). Germline CDR1 reads SEHNR; CDR2 reads FQNEAQ (reference sequence). CDR3 size: 14 residues. V was pared by 1 base and J by 3 bases, with 9 bases between. The CDR3: CASSLGGSEETQYF. DNA for the CDR3: TGTGCCAGCAGCTTAGGAGGGTCGGAAGAGACCCAGTACTTC.

In the case of this clonotype: The junction shows a germline mismatch at one end, possibly a read error. The chain couples TRBV13 to TRBJ2-7, with TRBD2 matching 15 bases. CDR3 length: 15 residues. Germline assignment: CDR1 PRHDT and CDR2 FYEKMQ (reference sequence). The CDR3 bases are TGTGCCAACAGCTCCCGGACTAGCGGGGGGGACGAGCAGTACTTC. It is translated as CANSSRTSGGDEQYF.

This clonotype was found many times. V usage is TRBV6-1 and J usage is TRBJ2-1; 8 bases are shared with TRBD1. The CDR3 has 16 residues. V lost 4 bases and J lost 6; bases outside the gene matches: 11. Germline-derived CDR1 and CDR2 are MNHNS and SASEGT. The CDR3 loop is CASSGRGQGGLNEQFF. For the CDR3, the DNA is TGTGCCAGCAGTGGTCGAGGACAGGGAGGTCTCAATGAGCAGTTCTTC.